This entry concerns a single T cell receptor beta chain. These data originate in a study of blood T cell repertoires in COVID-19. In the study overall: Sample material is recorded as cDNA or gDNA derived from T cells, B-cell-depleted T cells, or PBMCs.

Germline V gene sequence: CDR1 MDHEN, CDR2 SYDVKM. This CDR3 is built from 13 residues. The germline V and J ends were trimmed by 6 bases and 0 bases, with 8 bases remaining between them. Sequencing used immunoSEQ multiplex PCR; TCRdb keeps in-frame clones, though not all of them. Here the sample spans about 200,000 clones, 70% to 90% being singletons. Sequencing used PBMCs or T cells enriched from blood (not recorded which). This chain joins TRBV28 and TRBJ1-1; D not certain. The clonotype comes from a woman aged 40 to 50 with acute COVID-19. CDR3 residues: CASSHFMNTEAFF. In DNA form, the CDR3 reads TGTGCCAGCAGCCACTTCATGAACACTGAAGCTTTCTTT.